The clone carrying this TCR beta chain was seen repeatedly, ten times or more. Its specificity is not known. Trimming at V came to 4 bases and at J to 2 bases, leaving 5 bases not matched to a gene. CDR3 length equals 14 residues. Looked up from germline, CDR1 is SGHRS and CDR2 is YFSETQ. The data were taken from a study of spatial heterogeneity in lung cancer. Study summary: Every unique TCR and UMI combination, on average, appeared more than ten times in raw reads.

TCR cDNA molecules each had a unique molecular identifier. A single record per CDR3 protein comes from TCRdb applying MiXCR to the 5' RACE reads. This table holds roughly 23,000 distinct CDR3 sequences, less than 5.5% found once. As for time point: sample taken at primary tumor resection. Whole RNA was taken from tumor, nontumor lung or frozen PBMC; it was then sequenced unsorted. Findings of the study overall: Ubiquitous expanded tumor TCRs were seen in blood more at resection than at follow-up.

This TCR was sampled from a male donor with early-stage non-small cell lung cancer. The sequenced sample was PBMCs, obtained at surgery. The V call is TRBV5-1, the J call TRBJ2-5; 7 bases agree with TRBD1. This CDR3 reads CASSRDRAQETQYF. The CDR3, as DNA: TGCGCCAGCAGCCGCGACAGGGCGCAAGAGACCCAGTACTTC.